This T cell receptor beta chain was captured by sequencing in a study of cytomegalovirus exposure and HLA in healthy donors. The CDR3 length is 15 residues. Germline CDR1 is SEHNR and CDR2 is FQNEAQ (reference sequence). Germline trimming cut 5 bases from V and 4 bases from J; bases unmatched to any gene: 10. PCR was performed using 60 Vbeta and 13 Jbeta primers. The assay was immunoSEQ multiplex PCR, and TCRdb's table has in-frame clones only and misses some. The sample consists of roughly 120,000 clones, under 80% of them appearing once. The TCR was taken from a woman in her forties or fifties in good health and CMV-seropositive. Sequencing was carried out using PBMCs. The chain uses TRBV7-9 and TRBJ1-1, with 7 nucleotides matching TRBD1. The CDR3 sequence is CASSPATGSGTEAFF. CDR3 DNA sequence: TGTGCCAGCAGCCCCGCGACAGGGTCCGGCACTGAAGCTTTCTTT. The full variable domain, with the rest looked up from reference TRBV7-9 and TRBJ1-1, is DTGVSQNPRHKITKRGQNVTFRCDPISEHNRLYWYRQTLGQGPEFLTYFQNEAQLEKSRLLSDRFSAERPKGSFSTLEIQRTEQGDSAMYLCASSPATGSGTEAFFGQGTRLTVV.